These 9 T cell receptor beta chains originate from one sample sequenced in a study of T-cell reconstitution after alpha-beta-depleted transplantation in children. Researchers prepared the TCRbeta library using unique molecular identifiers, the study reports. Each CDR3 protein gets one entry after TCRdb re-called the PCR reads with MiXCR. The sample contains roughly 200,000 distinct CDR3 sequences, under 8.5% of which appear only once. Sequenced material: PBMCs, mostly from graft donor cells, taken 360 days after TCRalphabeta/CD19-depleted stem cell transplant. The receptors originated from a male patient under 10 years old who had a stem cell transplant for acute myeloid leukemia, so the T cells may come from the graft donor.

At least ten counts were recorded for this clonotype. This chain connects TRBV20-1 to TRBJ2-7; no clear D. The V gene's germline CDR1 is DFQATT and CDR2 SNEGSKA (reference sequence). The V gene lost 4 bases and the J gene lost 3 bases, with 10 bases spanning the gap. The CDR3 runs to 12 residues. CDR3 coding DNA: TGCAGTGCTACGTCCCTTAACTACGAGCAGTACGTC. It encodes CSATSLNYEQYV.

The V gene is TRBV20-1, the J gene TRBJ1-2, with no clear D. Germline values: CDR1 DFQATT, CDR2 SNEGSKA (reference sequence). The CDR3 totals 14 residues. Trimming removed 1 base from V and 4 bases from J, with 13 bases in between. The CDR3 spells CSARAAGSPYGYTF. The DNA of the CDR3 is TGCAGTGCTAGAGCTGCGGGGTCCCCCTATGGCTACACCTTC.

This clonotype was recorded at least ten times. The CDR3 nucleotides are TGTGCCAGCAGTCCCGGGACAGGGCCTCAGCCCCAGCATTTT. This translates into CASSPGTGPQPQHF. This sequence joins TRBV12-3 or TRBV12-4 and TRBJ1-5, with 9 bases lining up with TRBD1. V gave up 5 bases and J gave up 6 bases; unmatched junction bases: 5. The CDR3 extends over 14 amino acids.

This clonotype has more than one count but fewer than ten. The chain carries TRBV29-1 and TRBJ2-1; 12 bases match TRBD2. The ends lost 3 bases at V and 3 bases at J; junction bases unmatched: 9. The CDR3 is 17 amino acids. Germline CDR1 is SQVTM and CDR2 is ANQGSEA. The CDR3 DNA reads TGCAGCGTTGAGGGGGCTAGCGGGGGGGCATACTACAATGAGCAGTTCTTC. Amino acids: CSVEGASGGAYYNEQFF.

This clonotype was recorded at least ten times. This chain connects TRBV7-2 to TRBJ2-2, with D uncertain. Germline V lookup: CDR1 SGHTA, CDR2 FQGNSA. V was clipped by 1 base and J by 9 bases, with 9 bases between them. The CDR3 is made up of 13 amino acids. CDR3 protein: CASSLDPQRELFF. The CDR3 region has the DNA TGTGCCAGCAGCTTAGACCCTCAGAGGGAGCTGTTTTTT.

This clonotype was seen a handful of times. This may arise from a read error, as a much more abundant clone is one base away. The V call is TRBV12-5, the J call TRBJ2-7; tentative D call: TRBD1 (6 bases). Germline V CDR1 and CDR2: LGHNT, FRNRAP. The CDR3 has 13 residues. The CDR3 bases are TGTGTTAGTGGTTTGCTCAGGGGTCGCGAGCAGTACTTC. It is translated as CVSGLLRGREQYF.

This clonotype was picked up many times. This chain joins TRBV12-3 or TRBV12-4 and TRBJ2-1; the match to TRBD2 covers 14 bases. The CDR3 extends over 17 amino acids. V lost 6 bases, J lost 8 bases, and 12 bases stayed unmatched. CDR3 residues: CASSQGTSGRRRDEQFF. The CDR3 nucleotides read TGTGCCAGCAGCCAAGGGACTAGCGGGAGACGGAGGGATGAGCAGTTCTTC.

The CDR3 region has the DNA TGTGCCATCAGTCCGGGAGATGAGCAGTTCTTC. Protein: CAISPGDEQFF. This chain uses TRBV10-3 with TRBJ2-1; TRBD2 is a possible D gene (6 bases). Trimming left V 5 bases short and J 8 bases short, with 7 bases between. CDR3 size: 11 residues. Germline V gene data show CDR1 as ENHRY and CDR2 as SYGVKD.

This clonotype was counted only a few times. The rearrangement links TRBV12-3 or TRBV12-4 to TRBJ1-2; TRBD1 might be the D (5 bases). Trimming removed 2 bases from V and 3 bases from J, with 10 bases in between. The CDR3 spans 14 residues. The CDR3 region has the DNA TGTGCCAGCAGTTTAAAGGGGTTTGACTATGGCTACACCTTC. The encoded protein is CASSLKGFDYGYTF.